This T cell receptor beta chain was observed in a study of blood T cell repertoires in COVID-19. Study information: The origin of the acute and convalescent COVID-19 samples was the United States, Italy and Spain.

The assay was immunoSEQ multiplex PCR, and TCRdb's table has in-frame clones only and misses some. The data hold more than 110,000 clones, with 86% observed a single time. Recruitment covered 20 to 25 US areas and drew participants whose ages spanned roughly 18 to 89 years. This CDR3 comprises 15 residues. Germline V gene sequence: CDR1 SGDLS, CDR2 YYNGEE. Unmatched junction bases numbered 4, after V lost 4 bases and J lost 1 base. The TCR sequence derives from a man aged 50 or older who had recovered from COVID-19. Sequencing was carried out using PBMCs or T cells enriched from blood (not recorded which). This chain links TRBV9 with TRBJ1-1, with 10 bases lining up with TRBD1. The CDR3 spells CASSPRTGGNTEAFF. As DNA, the CDR3 is TGTGCCAGCAGCCCCCGGACAGGGGGGAACACTGAAGCTTTCTTT. The full variable domain, with the rest looked up from reference TRBV9 and TRBJ1-1, is DSGVTQTPKHLITATGQRVTLRCSPRSGDLSVYWYQQSLDQGLQFLIQYYNGEERAKGNILERFSAQQFPDLHSELNLSSLELGDSALYFCASSPRTGGNTEAFFGQGTRLTVV.